The TCR beta chain described here comes from a study of blood T cell repertoires in COVID-19 (dated by TCRdb to 2020 to 2021). Background for the entire study: Collaborator samples came from the United States, Italy and Spain and covered acute and convalescent phases of COVID-19. The prospective study material was composed of cDNA or gDNA derived from T cells, B-cell-depleted T cells, or PBMCs. Subjects who had been exposed to COVID-19, were actively infected with it, or had recovered from it provided the deeply sampled blood TCRbeta repertoires that made up the dataset. The repertoires were released in a freely available public database meant as a resource for research on the immune response to SARS-CoV-2. Samples were obtained from the ongoing ImmuneRACE study (first 160 participants) and from about 1,300 subjects provided by 6 global collaborators. The sample metadata nearly always contained a de-identified subject ID, COVID-19 status, age in years and sex. Where available, HLA class I and class II types were taken from metadata supplied by the sample provider and were not determined by assay-based typing. What the study reported, not specific to this receptor: How much clinical and demographic metadata was included differed by source and by participant, and the metadata was provided uncurated.

The collaborating institutions used their own protocols to collect whole blood in K2EDTA tubes. Collaborator samples were shipped for TCRbeta analysis as frozen whole blood, isolated PBMCs, or DNA extracted from either sample type. As regards this clone: Its antigen is not yet known. No qualities accompany the bases; no much larger clone lies one base away.

The germline V gene (reference sequence) gives CDR1 as LNHDA and CDR2 as SQIVND. Clipping removes 6 bases from V and 5 bases from J, with 3 as the unmatched junction base count. The CDR3 runs 13 residues from the cysteine to the phenylalanine. CDR3 DNA is the only sequence kept; it has 39 bases, read in frame from the first base. TCRbeta CDR3 regions were amplified from genomic DNA by means of the immunoSEQ Assay, a bias-controlled multiplex PCR. Per the source publication's procedure: The number of nucleated cells in each sample was estimated by amplification of reference gene primers within the assay. To quantify the absolute abundance of each unique TCRbeta CDR3 rearrangement, sequence reads were collapsed and filtered. For each sample, productive Simpson clonality was calculated by taking the square root of Simpson's diversity index across productive rearrangements. Imported from immuneACCESS, the table was reduced by TCRdb to in-frame sequences with V and J called. These copies leave out some clones; in studies compared against another copy, an unresolved V gene accounts for under half, and the cause of the remainder is not known. The DNA gave D and trimming, while V, J and clone size come from that table. This sample holds some 260,000 clones; less than 85% were observed only once. The ten largest make up 4.9% of the sample.

The receptor's source is a woman aged 80 or over with active or convalescent COVID-19. Sequencing used peripheral blood. The chain is assembled from TRBV19 and TRBJ2-5, with 10 middle bases fitting TRBD2. The base sequence is TGTGCCAGTAGACTAGCGGGGTCGGAGACCCAGTACTTC. Protein translation: CASRLAGSETQYF.